Listed here are 13 T cell receptor beta chains from one sample, sequenced in a study of blood T cell repertoires in COVID-19. Only in-frame clones appear in the TCRdb table, and some are missing; sequencing was by immunoSEQ multiplex PCR. Among tens of thousands of clones listed, roughly 90% were seen once. Sequencing used peripheral blood. These receptor sequences come from a human donor in a cohort sampled during active COVID-19.

This chain links TRBV9 with TRBJ2-3; 15 bases fit TRBD2. Germline V gives CDR1 SGDLS, CDR2 YYNGEE. Losses at the gene ends were 4 bases for V and 1 base for J; bases not matched to a gene: 13. The CDR3 runs to 20 residues. CDR3 residues: CASSPAWTSGGALGTDTQYF. CDR3 nucleotide sequence: TGTGCCAGCAGCCCCGCGTGGACTAGCGGGGGGGCCTTGGGCACAGATACGCAGTATTTT. Full variable domain (outside the CDR3, taken from reference TRBV9 and TRBJ2-3): DSGVTQTPKHLITATGQRVTLRCSPRSGDLSVYWYQQSLDQGLQFLIQYYNGEERAKGNILERFSAQQFPDLHSELNLSSLELGDSALYFCASSPAWTSGGALGTDTQYFGPGTRLTVL.

In DNA, the CDR3 is TGTGCCAGCAGTGAATTCACTAGCGGTACCTACGAGCAGTACTTC. It encodes CASSEFTSGTYEQYF. V gene TRBV25-1 combines with J gene TRBJ2-7, with 8 positions matching TRBD2. The length of the CDR3 is 15 residues. CDR1 is MGHDK and CDR2 is SYGVNS in the germline V gene. After removal of 1 base from V and 2 bases from J, the junction contained 4 bases not matched to a gene.

This chain uses TRBV7-8 with TRBJ2-1, with TRBD1 matching 7 bases. Germline lookup yields CDR1 SGHVS and CDR2 FQNEAQ. The junction had 3 bases not matched to a gene; V was cut back by 1 base and J by 3 bases. The CDR3 runs to 15 residues. CDR3 in amino acids: CASSLVGQSYNEQFF. CDR3 sequence (DNA): TGTGCCAGCAGCTTAGTGGGACAGAGCTACAATGAGCAGTTCTTC. The variable domain in full, completed from reference TRBV7-8 and TRBJ2-1, reads GAGVSQSPRYKVAKRGQDVALRCDPISGHVSLFWYQQALGQGPEFLTYFQNEAQLDKSGLPSDRFFAERPEGSVSTLKIQRTQQEDSAVYLCASSLVGQSYNEQFFGPGTRLTVL.

This clone was seen a few times. This chain's CDR3 is CASSMRTGEAEKLFF. In DNA form, the CDR3 reads TGTGCCAGTAGTATGCGGACAGGGGAAGCTGAAAAACTGTTTTTT. The rearrangement joins TRBV19 to TRBJ1-4, with 9 bases identical to TRBD1. The V gene end was trimmed by 3 bases and the J gene end by 7 bases; junction bases not matched to a gene: 6. Germline V CDR1 and CDR2: LNHDA, SQIVND (reference sequence). The CDR3 spans 15 residues.

The V and J genes are TRBV11-3 and TRBJ2-6; D might be TRBD1 (6 bases). Trimming pared 2 bases from V and 0 bases from J, leaving 11 bases between. CDR3 size: 17 residues. Germline CDR1 SGHNT, CDR2 YENEEA. The CDR3 sequence: CASSLPTGLSGANVLTF. In nucleotides, the CDR3 is TGTGCCAGCAGCTTACCGACAGGCCTCTCTGGGGCCAACGTCCTGACTTTC. The entire variable domain, with the rest obtained from reference TRBV11-3 and TRBJ2-6, is as follows: EAGVVQSPRYKIIEKKQPVAFWCNPISGHNTLYWYLQNLGQGPELLIRYENEEAVDDSQLPKDRFSAERLKGVDSTLKIQPAELGDSAVYLCASSLPTGLSGANVLTFGAGSRLTVL.

This chain joins TRBV19 and TRBJ1-6, with 9 bases fitting TRBD1. Germline CDR1 is LNHDA and CDR2 is SQIVND (reference sequence). The J segment lost 7 bases and the V segment lost 4 bases, leaving 5 bases of the junction unmatched. This CDR3 is built from 15 residues. The CDR3 DNA reads as TGTGCCAGTAGTAGAGACAGGGGGGAGAATTCACCCCTCCACTTT. The encoded protein is CASSRDRGENSPLHF.

This sequence joins TRBV6-6 and TRBJ1-2; D unresolved. CDR3 size: 15 residues. V gave up 6 bases and J gave up 0 bases, with 14 bases separating them. Germline assignment: CDR1 MNHNY and CDR2 SVGAGI (reference sequence). This chain's CDR3 is CASSPRYSPNYGYTF. DNA of the CDR3: TGTGCCAGCAGCCCCCGGTACAGTCCTAACTATGGCTACACCTTC.

Here the CDR3 reads CASSTPDSLVYYGYTF. The CDR3, as DNA: TGTGCCAGCAGCACCCCCGACAGCCTTGTTTATTATGGCTACACCTTC. V gene TRBV21-1 combines with J gene TRBJ1-2; TRBD1 is the table's D call and was not checked against the DNA. TRBV21-1 is given as a pseudogene. The CDR3 is made up of 16 amino acids.

V usage is TRBV4-3 and J usage is TRBJ2-1, with 8 bases fitting TRBD1. The junction had 10 bases not matched to a gene; V was cut back by 4 bases and J by 5 bases. Germline V gives CDR1 LGHNA, CDR2 YSLEER. This CDR3 has 16 residues. The chain's CDR3 is CASSRHVGQADNEQFF. The CDR3 bases are TGCGCCAGCAGCCGTCATGTGGGACAGGCCGACAATGAGCAGTTCTTC.

V is TRBV4-1 and J is TRBJ2-6; TRBD1 aligns across 7 bases. CDR3 length: 19 amino acids. J gave up 0 bases and V 6 bases, and 14 bases lay outside the gene matches. Germline-derived CDR1 and CDR2 are MGHRA and YSYEKL. CDR3 sequence reads: CASRPVEGGVLSGANVLTF. CDR3 DNA sequence: TGCGCCAGCAGACCAGTCGAAGGGGGCGTTCTCTCTGGGGCCAACGTCCTGACTTTC.

The rearrangement uses TRBV7-8 and TRBJ2-5; D perhaps matches TRBD1 (6 bases). Germline loops: CDR1 SGHVS, CDR2 FQNEAQ. This CDR3 is built from 15 residues. V was trimmed by 7 bases and J by 1 base, leaving 16 bases between them. The CDR3 sequence is CASTILGGTQETQYF. CDR3 in DNA: TGTGCCAGCACCATCCTTGGGGGCACCCAAGAGACCCAGTACTTC.

The chain recombines TRBV24-1 with TRBJ1-6; D is ambiguous. From germline, CDR1 is KGHDR and CDR2 SFDVKD. V lost 12 bases, J lost 7 bases, and 3 bases lay in between. This CDR3 comprises 9 residues. The CDR3 sequence is CAANSPLHF. For the CDR3, the DNA is TGTGCCGCGAATTCACCCCTCCACTTT.

The chain couples TRBV11-2 to TRBJ1-2; D uncertain. Trimming stripped 0 bases from V and 1 base from J, with 9 bases between. CDR3 length: 15 amino acids. Germline lookup yields CDR1 SGHAT and CDR2 FQNNGV. The CDR3 here is CASSLDQALNYGYTF. The CDR3 DNA follows: TGTGCCAGCAGCTTAGACCAGGCCCTTAACTATGGCTACACCTTC.